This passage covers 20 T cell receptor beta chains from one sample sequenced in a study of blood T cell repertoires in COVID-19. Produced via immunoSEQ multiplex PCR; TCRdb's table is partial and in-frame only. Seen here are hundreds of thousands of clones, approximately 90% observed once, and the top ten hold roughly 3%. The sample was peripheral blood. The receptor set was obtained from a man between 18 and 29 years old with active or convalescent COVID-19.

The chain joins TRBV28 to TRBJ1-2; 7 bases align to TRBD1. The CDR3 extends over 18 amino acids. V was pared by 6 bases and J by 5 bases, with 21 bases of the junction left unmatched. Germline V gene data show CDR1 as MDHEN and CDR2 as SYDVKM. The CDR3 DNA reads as TGTGCCAGCAGCTTAATCTACGCGGGCACAGGGGTACGGTATGGCTACACCTTC. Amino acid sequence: CASSLIYAGTGVRYGYTF.

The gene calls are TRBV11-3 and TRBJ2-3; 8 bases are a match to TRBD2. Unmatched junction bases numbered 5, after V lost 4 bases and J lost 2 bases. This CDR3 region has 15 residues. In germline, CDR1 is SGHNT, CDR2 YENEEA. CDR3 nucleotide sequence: TGTGCCAGCAGCTATGGGACTAGTTCCACAGATACGCAGTATTTT. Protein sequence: CASSYGTSSTDTQYF.

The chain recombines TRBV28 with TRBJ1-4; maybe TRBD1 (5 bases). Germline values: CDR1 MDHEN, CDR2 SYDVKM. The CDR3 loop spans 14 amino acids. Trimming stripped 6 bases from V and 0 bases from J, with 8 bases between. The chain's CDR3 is CASREQATNEKLFF. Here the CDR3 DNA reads TGTGCCAGCAGGGAACAGGCAACTAATGAAAAACTGTTTTTT.

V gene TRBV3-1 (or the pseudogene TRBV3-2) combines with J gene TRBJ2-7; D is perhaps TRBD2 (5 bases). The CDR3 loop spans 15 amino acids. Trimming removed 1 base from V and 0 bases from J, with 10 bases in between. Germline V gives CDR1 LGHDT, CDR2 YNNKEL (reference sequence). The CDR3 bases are TGTGCCAGCAGCCAAGTCGGGGAGAGCTCCTACGAGCAGTACTTC. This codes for CASSQVGESSYEQYF.

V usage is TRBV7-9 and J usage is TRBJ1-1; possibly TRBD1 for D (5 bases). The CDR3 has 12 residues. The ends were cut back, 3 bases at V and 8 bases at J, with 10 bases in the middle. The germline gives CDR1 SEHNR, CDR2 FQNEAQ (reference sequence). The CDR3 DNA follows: TGTGCCAGCAGCTTCACAGGTGGCGAAGCTTTCTTT. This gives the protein CASSFTGGEAFF.

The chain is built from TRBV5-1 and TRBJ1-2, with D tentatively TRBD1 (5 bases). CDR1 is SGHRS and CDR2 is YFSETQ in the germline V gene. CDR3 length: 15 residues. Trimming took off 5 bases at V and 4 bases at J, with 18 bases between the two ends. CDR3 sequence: CASRRQEGAGYGYTF. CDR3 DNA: TGCGCCAGCAGGAGACAAGAAGGGGCAGGCTATGGCTACACCTTC.

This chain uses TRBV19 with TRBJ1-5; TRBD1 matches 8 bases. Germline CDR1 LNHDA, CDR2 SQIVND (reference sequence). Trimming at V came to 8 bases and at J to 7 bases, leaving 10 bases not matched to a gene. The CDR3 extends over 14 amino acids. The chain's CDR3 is CASRDRGEGQPQHF. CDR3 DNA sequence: TGTGCCAGTCGCGACAGGGGAGAAGGCCAGCCCCAGCATTTT.

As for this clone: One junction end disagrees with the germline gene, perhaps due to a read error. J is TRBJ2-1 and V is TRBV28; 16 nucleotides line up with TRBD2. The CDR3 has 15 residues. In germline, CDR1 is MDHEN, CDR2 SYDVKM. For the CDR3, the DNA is TGTGCCAGCAGTTTGGGGACTAGCGGGAGGGACCTAAATCTCTTC. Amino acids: CASSLGTSGRDLNLF.

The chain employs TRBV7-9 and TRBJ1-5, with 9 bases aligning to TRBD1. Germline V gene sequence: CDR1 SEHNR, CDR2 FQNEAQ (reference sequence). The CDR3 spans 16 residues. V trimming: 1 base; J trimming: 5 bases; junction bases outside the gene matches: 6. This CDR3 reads CASSLGQGVSDQPQHF. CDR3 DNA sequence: TGTGCCAGCAGCTTAGGACAGGGGGTTTCGGATCAGCCCCAGCATTTT.

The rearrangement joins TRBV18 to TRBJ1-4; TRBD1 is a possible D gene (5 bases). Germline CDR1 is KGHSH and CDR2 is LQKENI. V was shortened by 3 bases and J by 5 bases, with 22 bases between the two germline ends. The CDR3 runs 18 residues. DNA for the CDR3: TGTGCCAGCTCACCTCGAGGACAAATCGGGCAACGGAATGAAAAACTGTTTTTT. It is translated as CASSPRGQIGQRNEKLFF.

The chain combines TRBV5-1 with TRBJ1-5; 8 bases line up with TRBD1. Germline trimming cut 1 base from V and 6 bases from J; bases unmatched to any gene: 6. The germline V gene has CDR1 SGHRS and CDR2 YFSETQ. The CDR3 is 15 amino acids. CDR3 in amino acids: CASSLQGAPSQPQHF. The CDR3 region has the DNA TGCGCCAGCAGCTTGCAGGGGGCTCCGAGTCAGCCCCAGCATTTT.

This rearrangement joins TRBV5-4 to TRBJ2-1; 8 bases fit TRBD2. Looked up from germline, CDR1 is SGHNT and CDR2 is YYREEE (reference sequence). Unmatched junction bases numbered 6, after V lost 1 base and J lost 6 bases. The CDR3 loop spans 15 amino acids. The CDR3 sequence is CASSLPTSGFNEQFF. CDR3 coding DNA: TGTGCCAGCAGCTTGCCCACTAGCGGCTTCAATGAGCAGTTCTTC. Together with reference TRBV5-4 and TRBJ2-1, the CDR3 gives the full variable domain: ETGVTQSPTHLIKTRGQQVTLRCSSQSGHNTVSWYQQALGQGPQFIFQYYREEENGRGNFPPRFSGLQFPNYSSELNVNALELDDSALYLCASSLPTSGFNEQFFGPGTRLTVL.

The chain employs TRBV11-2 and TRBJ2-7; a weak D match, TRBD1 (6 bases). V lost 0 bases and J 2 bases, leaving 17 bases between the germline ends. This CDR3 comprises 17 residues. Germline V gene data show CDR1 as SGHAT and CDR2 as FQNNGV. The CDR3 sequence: CASSLEKAGTFPYEQYF. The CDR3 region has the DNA TGTGCCAGCAGCTTAGAAAAGGCCGGGACATTTCCCTACGAGCAGTACTTC. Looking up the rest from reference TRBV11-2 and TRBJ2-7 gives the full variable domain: EAGVAQSPRYKIIEKRQSVAFWCNPISGHATLYWYQQILGQGPKLLIQFQNNGVVDDSQLPKDRFSAERLKGVDSTLKIQPAKLEDSAVYLCASSLEKAGTFPYEQYFGPGTRLTVT.

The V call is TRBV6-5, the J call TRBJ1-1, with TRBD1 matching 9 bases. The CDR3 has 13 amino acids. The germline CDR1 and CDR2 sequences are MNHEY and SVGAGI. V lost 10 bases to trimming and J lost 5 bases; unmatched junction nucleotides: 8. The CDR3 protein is CAINRGPGTEAFF. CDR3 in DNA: TGTGCCATCAACAGGGGGCCGGGGACTGAAGCTTTCTTT.

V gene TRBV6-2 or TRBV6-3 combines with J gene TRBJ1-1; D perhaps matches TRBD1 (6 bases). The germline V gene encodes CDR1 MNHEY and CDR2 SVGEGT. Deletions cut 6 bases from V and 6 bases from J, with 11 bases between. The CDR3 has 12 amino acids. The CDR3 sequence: CASSSDRPEAFF. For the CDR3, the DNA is TGTGCCAGCAGCTCCGACAGGCCTGAAGCTTTCTTT.

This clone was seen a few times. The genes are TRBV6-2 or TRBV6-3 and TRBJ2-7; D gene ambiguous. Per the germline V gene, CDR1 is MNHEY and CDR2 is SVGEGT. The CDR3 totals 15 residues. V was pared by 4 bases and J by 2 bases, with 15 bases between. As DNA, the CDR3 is TGTGCCAGCAGTTCGTCTTCTAGAGTCGCCTACGAGCAGTACTTC. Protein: CASSSSSRVAYEQYF.

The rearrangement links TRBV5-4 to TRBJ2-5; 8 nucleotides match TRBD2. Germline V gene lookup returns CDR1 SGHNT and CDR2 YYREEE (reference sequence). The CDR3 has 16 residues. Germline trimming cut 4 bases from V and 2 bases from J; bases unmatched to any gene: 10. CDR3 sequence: CASSPEWERGQETQYF. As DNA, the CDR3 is TGTGCCAGCAGCCCAGAGTGGGAGCGGGGGCAAGAGACCCAGTACTTC.

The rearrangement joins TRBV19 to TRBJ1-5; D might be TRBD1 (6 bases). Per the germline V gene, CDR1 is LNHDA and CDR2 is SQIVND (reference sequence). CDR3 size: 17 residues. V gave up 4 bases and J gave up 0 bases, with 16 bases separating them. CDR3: CASSTTGTRNSNQPQHF. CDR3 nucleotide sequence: TGTGCCAGTAGTACTACCGGGACAAGAAATAGCAATCAGCCCCAGCATTTT.

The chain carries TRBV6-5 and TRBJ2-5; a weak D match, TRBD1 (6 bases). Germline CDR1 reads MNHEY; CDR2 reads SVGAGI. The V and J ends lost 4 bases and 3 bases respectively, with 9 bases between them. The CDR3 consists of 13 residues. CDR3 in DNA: TGTGCCAGCAGTTCCCGGACAGAAGAGACCCAGTACTTC. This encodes CASSSRTEETQYF.

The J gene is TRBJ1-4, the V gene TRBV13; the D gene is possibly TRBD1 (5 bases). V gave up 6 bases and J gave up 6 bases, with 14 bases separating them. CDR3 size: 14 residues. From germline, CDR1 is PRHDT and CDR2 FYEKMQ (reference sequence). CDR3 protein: CASSNRGPDEKLFF. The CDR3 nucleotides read TGTGCCAGCAGTAATAGGGGTCCGGATGAAAAACTGTTTTTT. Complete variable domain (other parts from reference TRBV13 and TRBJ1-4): AAGVIQSPRHLIKEKRETATLKCYPIPRHDTVYWYQQGPGQDPQFLISFYEKMQSDKGSIPDRFSAQQFSDYHSELNMSSLELGDSALYFCASSNRGPDEKLFFGSGTQLSVL.